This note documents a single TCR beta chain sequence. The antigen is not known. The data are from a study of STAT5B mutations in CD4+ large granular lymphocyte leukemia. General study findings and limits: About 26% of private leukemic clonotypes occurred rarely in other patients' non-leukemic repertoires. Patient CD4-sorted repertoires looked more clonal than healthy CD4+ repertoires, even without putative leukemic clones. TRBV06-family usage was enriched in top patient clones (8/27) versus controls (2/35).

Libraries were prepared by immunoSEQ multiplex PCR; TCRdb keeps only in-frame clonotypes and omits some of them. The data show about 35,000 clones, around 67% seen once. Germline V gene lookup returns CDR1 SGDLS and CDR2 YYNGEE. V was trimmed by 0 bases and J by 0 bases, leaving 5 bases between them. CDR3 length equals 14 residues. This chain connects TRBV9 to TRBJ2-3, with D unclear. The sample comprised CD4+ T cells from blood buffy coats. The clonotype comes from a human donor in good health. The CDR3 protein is CASSVAPSTDTQYF. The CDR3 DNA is TGTGCCAGCAGCGTAGCCCCTAGCACAGATACGCAGTATTTT.